One and the same sample provided the 31 T cell receptor beta chains below, sequenced in a study of spatial heterogeneity in lung cancer. Regarding time point: blood at routine non-recurrence follow-up after resection. In TCRdb, the 5' RACE reads were re-called with MiXCR into one record per CDR3 protein. The table includes tens of thousands of distinct CDR3 sequences, about 10% detected once. The sample here was PBMCs, taken at follow-up. These receptors were obtained from a male donor with early-stage non-small cell lung cancer.

This clonotype occurred many times. V usage is TRBV14 and J usage is TRBJ2-1; TRBD2 matches 10 bases. After removal of 7 bases from V and 7 bases from J, the junction contained 10 bases not matched to a gene. The CDR3 spans 15 residues. The germline gives CDR1 SGHDN, CDR2 FVKESK. DNA for the CDR3: TGTGCCAGCACGAAGGCTAGCGGGAGTTGGAATGAGCAGTTCTTC. Translating gives CASTKASGSWNEQFF.

V and J are TRBV15 and TRBJ1-1, with D unresolved. The V gene's germline CDR1 is LNHNV and CDR2 YYDKDF (reference sequence). This CDR3 has 13 residues. The ends were cut back, 1 base at V and 2 bases at J, with 5 bases in the middle. The CDR3 DNA is TGTGCCACCAGCAGAGTTGGCAACACTGAAGCTTTCTTT. It translates to CATSRVGNTEAFF.

This clonotype was detected many times. The chain combines TRBV12-5 with TRBJ2-7; D perhaps matches TRBD2 (5 bases). Between the trimmed V and J ends, which lost 3 bases and 5 bases, there was a span of 14 bases. The CDR3 extends over 14 amino acids. Germline V gene sequence: CDR1 LGHNT, CDR2 FRNRAP. The DNA for the CDR3 is TGTGCTAGTGGTTTTACCCACTACGGGAACGAGCAGTACTTC. It codes for CASGFTHYGNEQYF. The whole variable domain, remainder taken from reference TRBV12-5 and TRBJ2-7, is DARVTQTPRHKVTEMGQEVTMRCQPILGHNTVFWYRQTMMQGLELLAYFRNRAPLDDSGMPKDRFSAEMPDATLATLKIQPSEPRDSAVYFCASGFTHYGNEQYFGPGTRLTVT.

Of note for this clonotype: One base away lies a much larger clone, so this may be a sequencing read error. The chain combines TRBV7-9 with TRBJ2-3; 9 bases match TRBD2. The germline gives CDR1 SEHNR, CDR2 FQNEAQ (reference sequence). The CDR3 is made up of 14 amino acids. The CDR3 protein is CALEPGTSTGTQYF. Here the CDR3 DNA reads TGTGCCCTCGAACCCGGGACTAGCACAGGTACGCAGTATTTT.

This clonotype was seen many times. The chain carries TRBV19 and TRBJ1-2; D remains unclear. The CDR3 covers 18 residues. Trimming pared 3 bases from V and 2 bases from J, leaving 22 bases between. Per germline, CDR1 LNHDA and CDR2 SQIVND (reference sequence). In DNA form, the CDR3 reads TGTGCCAGTAGTATCACTTACCCAGCCCTGTGGGTCAACTATGGCTACACCTTC. Encoded protein: CASSITYPALWVNYGYTF.

On this clonotype: A much larger clone differs by one base, so this may be a read error. This chain connects TRBV7-2 to TRBJ2-7; 7 nucleotides agree with TRBD2. The CDR3 consists of 13 residues. CDR1 SGHTA and CDR2 FQGNSA come from the germline V gene. After removal of 5 bases from V and 2 bases from J, the junction contained 3 bases not matched to a gene. CDR3: CASSLGTTYEQYF. For the CDR3, the DNA is TGTGCCAGCAGCCTCGGGACTACCTACGAGCAGTACTTC.

This clonotype showed up many times. The V gene is TRBV14, the J gene TRBJ2-7; TRBD1 or TRBD2 may be the D gene (5 bases each). CDR3 length: 12 residues. Germline CDR1 SGHDN, CDR2 FVKESK. Trimming shortened V by 5 bases and J by 6 bases, and 11 bases separated the two germline ends. CDR3 region: CASSWDVSEQYF. DNA of the CDR3: TGTGCCAGCAGCTGGGACGTATCCGAGCAGTACTTC.

At least ten counts were recorded for this clonotype. The CDR3 nucleotides are TGCGCCAGCAGCTGGACACTGAACACTGAAGCTTTCTTT. This translates into CASSWTLNTEAFF. The chain is built from TRBV5-1 and TRBJ1-1; possibly TRBD1 for D (5 bases). In germline, CDR1 is SGHRS, CDR2 YFSETQ. V was trimmed by 3 bases and J by 0 bases, leaving 6 bases between them. The CDR3 loop spans 13 amino acids.

This clonotype has a count of ten or more. The chain is built from TRBV11-2 and TRBJ2-2, with D unresolved. Germline CDR1 is SGHAT and CDR2 is FQNNGV. The CDR3 loop spans 12 amino acids. Trimming took off 7 bases at V and 5 bases at J, with 8 bases between the two ends. CDR3 protein: CASTLFTGELFF. In DNA form, the CDR3 reads TGTGCCAGCACCCTCTTTACCGGGGAGCTGTTTTTT.

The rearrangement links TRBV27 to TRBJ2-3; D tentatively reads TRBD1 or TRBD2 (5 bases each). Germline V gene data show CDR1 as MNHEY and CDR2 as SMNVEV (reference sequence). V was clipped by 2 bases and J by 6 bases, with 15 bases between them. The CDR3 is made up of 15 amino acids. The CDR3 spells CASSLRGPPTDTQYF. In DNA, the CDR3 is TGTGCCAGCAGTTTAAGGGGACCACCCACGGATACGCAGTATTTT.

The V and J genes are TRBV30 and TRBJ1-3; D not resolved. CDR1 is GTSNPN, CDR2 SVGIG, per germline (reference sequence). The CDR3 totals 12 residues. The V and J ends lost 3 bases and 4 bases respectively, with 7 bases between them. The CDR3 region is CAWRALGNTIYF. CDR3 sequence (DNA): TGTGCCTGGAGGGCTCTGGGAAACACCATATATTTT.

This clonotype was observed at least ten times. The V gene is TRBV27, the J gene TRBJ2-7, with unresolved D. V was clipped by 5 bases and J by 0 bases, with 11 bases between them. This CDR3 spans 14 amino acids. Germline CDR1 is MNHEY and CDR2 is SMNVEV (reference sequence). The CDR3 sequence: CASSGHEPSYEQYF. CDR3 sequence (DNA): TGTGCCAGCAGTGGCCATGAACCCTCCTACGAGCAGTACTTC.

This clonotype was seen repeatedly, ten times or more. V gene TRBV7-9 combines with J gene TRBJ2-1; 8 bases agree with TRBD1. CDR3 size: 15 residues. Per the germline V gene, CDR1 is SEHNR and CDR2 is FQNEAQ (reference sequence). The ends lost 5 bases at V and 8 bases at J; junction bases unmatched: 11. The CDR3 region is CASSLGQGVQDEQFF. DNA of the CDR3: TGTGCCAGCAGCCTCGGACAGGGTGTCCAGGATGAGCAGTTCTTC.

This clonotype appeared many times. The chain has TRBV11-3 and TRBJ2-2, with 8 bases matching TRBD2. V shed 6 bases, J shed 2 bases, and the junction held 5 bases outside the gene matches. The germline V gene has CDR1 SGHNT and CDR2 YENEEA. The CDR3 length is 15 residues. CDR3 in amino acids: CASSPSGGNTGELFF. The CDR3 DNA sequence: TGTGCCAGCAGTCCCAGCGGGGGAAACACCGGGGAGCTGTTTTTT.

This clonotype was detected a few times. The chain joins TRBV5-1 to TRBJ2-1; D is unresolved. V gave up 5 bases and J gave up 6 bases, with 18 bases separating them. This CDR3 contains 15 residues. Germline V gene lookup returns CDR1 SGHRS and CDR2 YFSETQ. CDR3 DNA sequence: TGCGCCAGCAGTCCCGTGACTGGTCCCATCAATGAGCAGTTCTTC. Protein sequence: CASSPVTGPINEQFF.

A few counts support this clonotype. V gene TRBV5-1 combines with J gene TRBJ2-5, with D unclear. Germline loops: CDR1 SGHRS, CDR2 YFSETQ. The CDR3 has 14 amino acids. Trimming pared 4 bases from V and 1 base from J, leaving 11 bases between. The CDR3 sequence is CASSIRQSQETQYF. The DNA of the CDR3 is TGCGCCAGCAGCATTAGACAAAGCCAAGAGACCCAGTACTTC.

This clonotype was detected only a few times. The V call is TRBV21-1, the J call TRBJ2-1. TRBV21-1 is tagged as a pseudogene. The CDR3 spans 14 residues. CDR3 loop: CASTRYGLGNEQFF. The CDR3 region has the DNA TGTGCCAGCACAAGGTATGGGCTCGGCAATGAGCAGTTCTTC.

In its sample, this clonotype was seen many times. The chain recombines TRBV7-9 with TRBJ2-1; 8 nucleotides match TRBD1. Germline assignment: CDR1 SEHNR and CDR2 FQNEAQ (reference sequence). There are 14 residues in the CDR3. J was trimmed by 7 bases and V by 1 base; bases with no gene match: 3. Written as DNA, the CDR3 is TGTGCCAGCAGCTTAGTGACAGGGGCGAATGAGCAGTTCTTC. Residues: CASSLVTGANEQFF. Together with reference TRBV7-9 and TRBJ2-1, the CDR3 gives the full variable domain: DTGVSQNPRHKITKRGQNVTFRCDPISEHNRLYWYRQTLGQGPEFLTYFQNEAQLEKSRLLSDRFSAERPKGSFSTLEIQRTEQGDSAMYLCASSLVTGANEQFFGPGTRLTVL.

This chain connects TRBV7-2 to TRBJ2-5; 7 bases map to TRBD2. The V segment lost 4 bases and the J segment 4 bases; nucleotides outside the gene matches: 9. CDR1 is SGHTA, CDR2 FQGNSA, per germline. This CDR3 comprises 15 residues. The CDR3 protein is CASSSVGGDGETQYF. The CDR3, as DNA: TGTGCCAGCAGCTCCGTGGGGGGGGACGGAGAGACCCAGTACTTC.

This clonotype has a count of ten or more. The chain has TRBV7-8 and TRBJ1-1, with no clear D. The CDR3 covers 14 residues. Germline CDR1 reads SGHVS; CDR2 reads FQNEAQ. V lost 3 bases and J lost 2, with 10 bases in between. CDR3 DNA: TGTGCCAGCAGCTTTGGCCTGGCCAACACTGAAGCTTTCTTT. Translated, it gives CASSFGLANTEAFF.

The V call is TRBV28, the J call TRBJ1-1, with a weak D call TRBD1 (5 bases). With 8 bases removed from V and 5 bases from J, the gap between germline ends came to 18 bases. The CDR3 extends over 14 amino acids. Per the germline V gene, CDR1 is MDHEN and CDR2 is SYDVKM. In DNA, the CDR3 is TGTGCCAGCTTGGGGGGAGGGACCACAACTGAAGCTTTCTTT. Translation gives CASLGGGTTTEAFF.

There are many counts of this clonotype. This rearrangement joins TRBV18 to TRBJ1-1, with D perhaps matching TRBD1 (6 bases). The germline V gene has CDR1 KGHSH and CDR2 LQKENI. The CDR3 consists of 14 residues. Trimming removed 2 bases from V and 2 bases from J, with 9 bases in between. CDR3 sequence: CASSPRQVNTEAFF. The DNA for the CDR3 is TGTGCCAGCTCACCAAGACAGGTTAACACTGAAGCTTTCTTT.

This clonotype was seen at least ten times. The chain couples TRBV3-1 to TRBJ1-2; 7 bases line up with TRBD1. Looked up from germline, CDR1 is LGHDT and CDR2 is YNNKEL (reference sequence). The CDR3 loop spans 15 amino acids. The trim removed 1 base at V and 1 base at J, leaving 3 bases unmatched. Here the CDR3 DNA reads TGTGCCAGCAGCCAAGGGGACAGTTTTAACTATGGCTACACCTTC. The encoded protein is CASSQGDSFNYGYTF. The full variable domain, its missing parts supplied by reference TRBV3-1 and TRBJ1-2, is DTAVSQTPKYLVTQMGNDKSIKCEQNLGHDTMYWYKQDSKKFLKIMFSYNNKELIINETVPNRFSPKSPDKAHLNLHINSLELGDSAVYFCASSQGDSFNYGYTFGSGTRLTVV.

Note on this clonotype: A read error may be the cause here, since a much bigger clone is one base away. The genes are TRBV20-1 and TRBJ2-7; possible D gene TRBD1, 8 bases. The CDR3 sequence is 12 residues long. The germline V gene encodes CDR1 DFQATT and CDR2 SNEGSKA (reference sequence). The CDR3 DNA reads as TGCAGTGCTAGGGACAGGGACTACGAGCAGAACTTC. This codes for CSARDRDYEQNF.

The sample holds many counts of this clonotype. This chain links TRBV7-6 with TRBJ1-2; D gene unclear. V was trimmed by 5 bases and J by 7 bases, leaving 23 bases between them. Germline CDR1 and CDR2: SGHVS and FNYEAQ. The CDR3 extends over 16 amino acids. The CDR3 nucleotides read TGTGCCAGCAGCCCCCAGGTCGTCGGGAGAAACAGTGGCTACACCTTC. Protein sequence: CASSPQVVGRNSGYTF.

The chain carries TRBV7-3 and TRBJ2-5; 8 bases are a match to TRBD2. Germline CDR1 and CDR2: SGHTA and FQGTGA. This CDR3 is 14 amino acids long. The V segment lost 6 bases and the J segment 2 bases; nucleotides outside the gene matches: 5. The CDR3 DNA follows: TGTGCCAGCAGTCAGCTAGCGGGTCAAGAGACCCAGTACTTC. Translated: CASSQLAGQETQYF.

This clonotype was counted many times. This chain joins TRBV20-1 and TRBJ2-3; 7 nucleotides line up with TRBD1. The CDR3 has 15 amino acids. CDR1 and CDR2 (germline): DFQATT, SNEGSKA (reference sequence). V was pared by 6 bases and J by 0 bases, with 9 bases of the junction left unmatched. CDR3 sequence (DNA): TGCAGTGCGCAACAGGGGAGCTCTAGCACAGATACGCAGTATTTT. It yields the protein CSAQQGSSSTDTQYF.

This clonotype was detected many times. The chain links TRBV29-1 to TRBJ1-1, with unresolved D. The V and J ends lost 4 bases and 0 bases respectively, with 12 bases between them. Looked up from germline, CDR1 is SQVTM and CDR2 is ANQGSEA. CDR3 length equals 14 residues. The CDR3 spells CSVVDPRMNTEAFF. CDR3 nucleotides: TGCAGCGTTGTTGACCCTCGCATGAACACTGAAGCTTTCTTT.

The V call is TRBV28, the J call TRBJ1-4, with D tentatively TRBD1 (5 bases). The germline gives CDR1 MDHEN, CDR2 SYDVKM. V was cut by 5 bases and J by 8 bases, with 12 bases left in between. CDR3 size: 13 residues. The CDR3 coding sequence is TGTGCCAGCAGTCCCCCCGGACACGAAAAACTGTTTTTT. Protein sequence: CASSPPGHEKLFF.

Ten or more counts support this clonotype. This chain joins TRBV19 and TRBJ1-2, with 12 bases identical to TRBD1. The V gene end was trimmed by 6 bases and the J gene end by 3 bases; junction bases not matched to a gene: 14. The length of the CDR3 is 18 residues. Germline CDR1 and CDR2: LNHDA and SQIVND (reference sequence). CDR3 DNA: TGTGCCAGTAGCTTCCCGGGACAGGGGGCATATAGGGACTATGGCTACACCTTC. Its protein product is CASSFPGQGAYRDYGYTF.

This chain joins TRBV20-1 and TRBJ2-3; TRBD2 is a possible D gene (6 bases). The CDR3 runs to 13 residues. Germline V gene data show CDR1 as DFQATT and CDR2 as SNEGSKA (reference sequence). DNA of the CDR3: TGCAGGGGGAGGAGCGATGGCGCAGATACGCAGTATTTT. This gives the protein CRGRSDGADTQYF.